Listed here is a single TCR beta chain. Its antigen is not known. This entry belongs to a study of shared clonotypes between healthy human individuals. About the research overall: The donors, two women and a few men, were aged 18 to 49.

Findings of the study overall: Among donors, clonotype sharing was expected to be affected by sequencing depth.

Sequencing was performed with immunoSEQ multiplex PCR; in TCRdb, only in-frame clones are kept and a portion is missing. The sample carries 900,000 to 1,200,000 clones, more than 75% recorded once. The germline V and J ends were trimmed by 4 bases and 2 bases, with 2 bases remaining between them. The germline V gene has CDR1 SGHVT and CDR2 SQSDAQ. There are 11 residues in the CDR3. V usage is TRBV7-4 and J usage is TRBJ2-5; no definite D call. This sequence was found in a man aged 18 to 35 in good health. Some clones in this sample may be carry-over from other donors' samples. The specimen sequenced was memory CD4+ T cells from PBMCs. The subset is: CD45RA-negative fraction. CDR3 region: CASSSQETQYF. The CDR3 nucleotides are TGTGCCAGCAGCTCGCAAGAGACCCAGTACTTC.